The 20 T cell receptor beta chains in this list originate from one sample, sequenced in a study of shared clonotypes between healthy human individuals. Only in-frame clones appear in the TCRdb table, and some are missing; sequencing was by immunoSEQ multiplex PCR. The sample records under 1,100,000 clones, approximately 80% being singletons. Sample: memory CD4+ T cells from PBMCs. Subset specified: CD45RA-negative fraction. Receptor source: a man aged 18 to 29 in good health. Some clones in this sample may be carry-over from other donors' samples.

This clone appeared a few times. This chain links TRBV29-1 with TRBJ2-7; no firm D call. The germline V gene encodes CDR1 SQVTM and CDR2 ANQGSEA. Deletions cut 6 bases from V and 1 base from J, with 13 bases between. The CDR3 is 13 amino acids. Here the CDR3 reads CSVDASSSYEQYF. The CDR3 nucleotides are TGCAGCGTAGACGCCTCAAGTTCCTACGAGCAGTACTTC.

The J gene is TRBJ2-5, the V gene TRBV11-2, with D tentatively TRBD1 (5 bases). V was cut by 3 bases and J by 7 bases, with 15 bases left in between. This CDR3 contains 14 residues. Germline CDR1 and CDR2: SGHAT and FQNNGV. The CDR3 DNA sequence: TGTGCCAGCAGCTTGAATCCCAGGGTTGGGACCCAGTACTTC. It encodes CASSLNPRVGTQYF.

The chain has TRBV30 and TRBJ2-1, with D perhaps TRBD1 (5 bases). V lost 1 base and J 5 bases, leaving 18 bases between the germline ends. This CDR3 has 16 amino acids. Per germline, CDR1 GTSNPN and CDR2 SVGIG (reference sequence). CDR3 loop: CAWSDRRVGTDNEQFF. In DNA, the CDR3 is TGTGCCTGGAGTGACCGCAGGGTGGGTACTGACAATGAGCAGTTCTTC. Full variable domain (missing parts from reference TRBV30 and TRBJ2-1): SQTIHQWPATLVQPVGSPLSLECTVEGTSNPNLYWYRQAAGRGLQLLFYSVGIGQISSEVPQNLSASRPQDRQFILSSKKLLLSDSGFYLCAWSDRRVGTDNEQFFGPGTRLTVL.

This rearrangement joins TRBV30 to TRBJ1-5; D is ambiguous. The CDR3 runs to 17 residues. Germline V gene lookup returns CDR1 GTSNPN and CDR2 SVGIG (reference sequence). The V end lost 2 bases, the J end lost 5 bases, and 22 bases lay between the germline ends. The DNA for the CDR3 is TGTGCCTGGAGTACCGGCCGGCCGGGCTCCCTCTATCAGCCCCAGCATTTT. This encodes CAWSTGRPGSLYQPQHF.

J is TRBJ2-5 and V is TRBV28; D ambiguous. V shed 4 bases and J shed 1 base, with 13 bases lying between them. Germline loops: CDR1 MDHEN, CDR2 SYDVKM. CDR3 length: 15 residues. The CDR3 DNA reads TGTGCCAGCAGTTCCTCTGGACCTCTCCAAGAGACCCAGTACTTC. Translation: CASSSSGPLQETQYF.

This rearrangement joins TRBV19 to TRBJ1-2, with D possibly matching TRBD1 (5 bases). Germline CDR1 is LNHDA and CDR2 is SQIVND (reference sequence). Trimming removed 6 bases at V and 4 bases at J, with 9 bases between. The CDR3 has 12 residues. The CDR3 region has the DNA TGTGCCAGTAGACGGGACGGCTATGGCTACACCTTC. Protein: CASRRDGYGYTF.

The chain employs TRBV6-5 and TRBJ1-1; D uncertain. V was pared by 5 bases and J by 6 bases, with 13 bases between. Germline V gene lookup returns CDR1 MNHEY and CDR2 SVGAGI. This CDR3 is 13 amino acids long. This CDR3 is CASSPPGGAEAFF. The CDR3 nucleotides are TGTGCCAGCAGTCCCCCGGGCGGGGCTGAAGCTTTCTTT.

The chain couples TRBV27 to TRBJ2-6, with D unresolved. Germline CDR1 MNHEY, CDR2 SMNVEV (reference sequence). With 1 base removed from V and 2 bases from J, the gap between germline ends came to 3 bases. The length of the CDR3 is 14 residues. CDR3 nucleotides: TGTGCCAGCAGTTTATATACTGGGGCCAACGTCCTGACTTTC. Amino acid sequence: CASSLYTGANVLTF. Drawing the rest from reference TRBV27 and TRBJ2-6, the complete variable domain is EAQVTQNPRYLITVTGKKLTVTCSQNMNHEYMSWYRQDPGLGLRQIYYSMNVEVTDKGDVPEGYKVSRKEKRNFPLILESPSPNQTSLYFCASSLYTGANVLTFGAGSRLTVL.

CDR3 in amino acids: CSVEESRTEQFF. The CDR3 DNA sequence: TGCAGCGTTGAAGAAAGTAGGACAGAGCAGTTCTTC. This chain uses TRBV29-1 with TRBJ2-1, with D possibly TRBD1 on 5 matching bases. From germline, CDR1 is SQVTM and CDR2 ANQGSEA. The CDR3 is made up of 12 amino acids. Trimming pared 0 bases from V and 10 bases from J, leaving 10 bases between.

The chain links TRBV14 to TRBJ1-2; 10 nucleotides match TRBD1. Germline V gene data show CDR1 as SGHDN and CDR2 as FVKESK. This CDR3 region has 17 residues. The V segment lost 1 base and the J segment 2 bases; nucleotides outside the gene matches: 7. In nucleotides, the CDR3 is TGTGCCAGCAGCCAAGCGGGACAGGGGAGTCCCAACTATGGCTACACCTTC. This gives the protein CASSQAGQGSPNYGYTF.

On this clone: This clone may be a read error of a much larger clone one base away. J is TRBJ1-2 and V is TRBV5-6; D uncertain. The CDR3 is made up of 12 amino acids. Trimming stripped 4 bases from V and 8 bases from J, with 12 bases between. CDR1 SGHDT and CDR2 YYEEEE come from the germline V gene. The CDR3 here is CASSLTTRGYTF. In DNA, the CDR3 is TGTGCCAGCAGCCTAACGACAAGAGGCTACACCTTC. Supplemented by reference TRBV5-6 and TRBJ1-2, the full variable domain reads DAGVTQSPTHLIKTRGQQVTLRCSPKSGHDTVSWYQQALGQGPQFIFQYYEEEERQRGNFPDRFSGHQFPNYSSELNVNALLLGDSALYLCASSLTTRGYTFGSGTRLTVV.

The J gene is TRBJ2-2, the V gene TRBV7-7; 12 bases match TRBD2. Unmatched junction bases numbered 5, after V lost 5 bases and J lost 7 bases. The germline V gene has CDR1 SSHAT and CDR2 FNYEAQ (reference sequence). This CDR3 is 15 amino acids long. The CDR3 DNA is TGTGCCAGCAGCCCTAGCGGGAGGGCTTACGGGGAGCTGTTTTTT. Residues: CASSPSGRAYGELFF.

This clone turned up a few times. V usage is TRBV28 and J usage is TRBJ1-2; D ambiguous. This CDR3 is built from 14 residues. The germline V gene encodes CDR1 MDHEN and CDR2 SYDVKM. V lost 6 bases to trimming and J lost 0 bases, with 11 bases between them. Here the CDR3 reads CASRGWSANYGYTF. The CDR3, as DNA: TGTGCCAGCAGGGGATGGTCAGCTAACTATGGCTACACCTTC.

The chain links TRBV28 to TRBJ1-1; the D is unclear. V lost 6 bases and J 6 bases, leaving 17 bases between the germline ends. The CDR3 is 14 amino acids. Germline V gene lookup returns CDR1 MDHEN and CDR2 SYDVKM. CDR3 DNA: TGTGCCAGCAGGCTGAGGTCCGGGAAGGCTGAAGCTTTCTTT. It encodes CASRLRSGKAEAFF.

The CDR3 reads CASSFPSSGALDDTGELFF. DNA of the CDR3: TGTGCCAGCAGTTTCCCCAGCAGTGGAGCTCTCGACGACACCGGGGAGCTGTTTTTT. V is TRBV28 and J is TRBJ2-2, with D uncertain. The CDR3 spans 19 residues. Germline V CDR1 and CDR2: MDHEN, SYDVKM. V dropped 3 bases and J dropped 3 bases, with 23 bases sitting between them.

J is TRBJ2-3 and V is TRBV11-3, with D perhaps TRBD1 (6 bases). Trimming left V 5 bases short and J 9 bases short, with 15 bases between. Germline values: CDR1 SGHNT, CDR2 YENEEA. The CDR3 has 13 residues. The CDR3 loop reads CASSPNYRATQYF. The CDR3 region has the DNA TGTGCCAGCAGCCCAAACTACAGGGCAACGCAGTATTTT.

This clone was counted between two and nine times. The CDR3 DNA reads as TGTGCCACCAGCAGAGATACAGGGGGTGCACTTGGCTACACCTTC. Translated: CATSRDTGGALGYTF. The genes are TRBV15 and TRBJ1-2, with 8 bases matching TRBD1. J lost 7 bases, V lost 0 bases, and 7 bases had no gene match. Germline values: CDR1 LNHNV, CDR2 YYDKDF (reference sequence). CDR3 length: 15 residues.

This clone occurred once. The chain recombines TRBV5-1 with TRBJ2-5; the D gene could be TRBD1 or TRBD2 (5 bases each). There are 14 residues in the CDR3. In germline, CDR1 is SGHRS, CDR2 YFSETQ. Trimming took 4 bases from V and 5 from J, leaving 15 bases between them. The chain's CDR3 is CASSTGAPGETQYF. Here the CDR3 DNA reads TGCGCCAGCAGCACCGGGGCCCCCGGGGAGACCCAGTACTTC. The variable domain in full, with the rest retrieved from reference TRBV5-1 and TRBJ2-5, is KAGVTQTPRYLIKTRGQQVTLSCSPISGHRSVSWYQQTPGQGLQFLFEYFSETQRNKGNFPGRFSGRQFSNSRSEMNVSTLELGDSALYLCASSTGAPGETQYFGPGTRLLVL.

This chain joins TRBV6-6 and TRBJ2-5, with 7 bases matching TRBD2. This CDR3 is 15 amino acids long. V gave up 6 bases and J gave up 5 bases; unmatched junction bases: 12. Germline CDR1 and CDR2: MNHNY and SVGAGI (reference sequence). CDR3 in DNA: TGTGCCAGCAGACCCGGGACTACGCGACGGGAGACCCAGTACTTC. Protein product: CASRPGTTRRETQYF.

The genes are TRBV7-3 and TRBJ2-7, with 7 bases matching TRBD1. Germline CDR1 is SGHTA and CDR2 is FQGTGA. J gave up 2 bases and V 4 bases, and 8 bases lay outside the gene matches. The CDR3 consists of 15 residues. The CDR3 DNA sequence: TGTGCCAGCAGCTCCGGACAGGCGCCTACCTACGAGCAGTACTTC. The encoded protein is CASSSGQAPTYEQYF.